The subject of this entry is one TCR beta chain. How the authors handled the data: Amplification from reference gene primers served as the basis for estimated nucleated cell counts. Here immunoSEQ multiplex PCR was the method, and the copy in TCRdb shows in-frame clones only, minus some. V and J calls and clone size are given by that table; D and trimming were obtained from the DNA. The sample consists of over 85,000 clones, roughly 91% of them appearing once. The junction had 3 bases not matched to a gene; V was cut back by 1 base and J by 6 bases. From germline, CDR1 is SNHLY and CDR2 FYNNEI. The CDR3 sequence is 14 residues long. The source of the sample is a study of blood T cell repertoires in COVID-19. The wider study: The United States, Italy and Spain supplied acute and convalescent COVID-19 samples. T cells, B-cell-depleted T cells, or PBMCs supplied cDNA or gDNA.

The material sequenced was peripheral blood. This chain connects TRBV2 to TRBJ2-3; 8 positions agree with TRBD2. The sequence derives from a woman over 75 with active COVID-19. The CDR3 loop is CASSEVQRGDTQYF. CDR3 in DNA: TGTGCCAGCAGTGAAGTTCAGCGGGGGGATACGCAGTATTTT.